One TCR beta chain is described in this entry. The data originate from a study of immune characterization of retroperitoneal liposarcoma. TCRdb processed the PCR reads anew with MiXCR; each CDR3 protein has one entry. The sample holds 9,500 to 12,000 distinct CDR3 sequences, 26% seen once. Sequencing was performed on tumor tissue. The sequence was obtained from a female donor with retroperitoneal liposarcoma.

This chain's CDR3 is CASSLGANVLTF. CDR3 DNA: TGTGCCAGCAGTTTAGGAGCCAACGTCCTGACTTTC. V usage is TRBV12-3 or TRBV12-4 and J usage is TRBJ2-6, with unresolved D. V was trimmed by 1 base and J by 7 bases, leaving 2 bases between them. This CDR3 contains 12 residues.